This T cell receptor (beta chain) comes out of a study of blood T cell repertoires in COVID-19. Turning to the study itself: COVID-19 samples from acute and convalescent phases originated in the United States, Italy and Spain. T cells, B-cell-depleted T cells, or PBMCs provided the cDNA or gDNA that served as material.

This CDR3 contains 11 residues. Trimming removed 3 bases from V and 6 bases from J, with 5 bases in between. The V gene's germline CDR1 is SGHVS and CDR2 FQNEAQ. This clone was seen once. The authors' processing: The assay estimated nucleated cells by amplifying reference gene primers. Clones were sequenced by immunoSEQ multiplex PCR, and TCRdb holds only the in-frame ones, with some missing. The V and J calls and clone size are taken from that table; D and trimming were inferred from the DNA. The sample has around 120,000 clones; more than 65% are singletons. The sequence was collected from a human donor in a cohort sampled during active COVID-19. What was sequenced was peripheral blood. This chain joins TRBV7-8 and TRBJ1-2; possibly TRBD1 for D (5 bases). CDR3 sequence reads: CASSFRDGYTF. CDR3 sequence (DNA): TGTGCCAGCAGCTTCAGGGATGGCTACACCTTC.